Listed below are T cell receptor beta chains from one sample, sequenced in a study of blood T cell repertoires in COVID-19. Only in-frame clones appear in the TCRdb table, and some are missing; sequencing was by immunoSEQ multiplex PCR. The sample includes 150,000 to 200,000 clones, around 86% of them seen just once. Sequencing was carried out using peripheral blood. All receptors come from a young man with acute or convalescent COVID-19. Each CDR3 is given with its conserved first and last residue. D genes are given only for firm matches. Expanded clones get a size class; other rows say once, few or many, or leave the size out.

>.|.|TRBV6-2/TRBV6-3|TRBJ2-1
CASSYSASVNEQFF
TGTGCCAGCAGTTACTCGGCTAGCGTCAATGAGCAGTTCTTC
>.|.|TRBV7-8|TRBJ2-5
CASSPGEQETQYF
TGTGCCAGCAGCCCCGGGGAGCAAGAGACCCAGTACTTC
>once|.|TRBV19|TRBJ2-2
CASSIVRFTGELFF
TGTGCCAGTAGTATCGTCAGATTCACCGGGGAGCTGTTTTTT
>.|TRBD1|TRBV6-5|TRBJ1-2
CASRRLQGLSSGYTF
TGTGCCAGCAGGAGACTACAGGGGCTAAGTTCTGGCTACACCTTC
>.|.|TRBV29-1|TRBJ1-1
CSVEDPGNTEAFF
TGCAGCGTTGAAGATCCCGGGAACACTGAAGCTTTCTTT
>.|TRBD1|TRBV5-6|TRBJ1-1
CASSRRTGNTEAFF
TGTGCCAGCAGCCGGCGGACAGGGAACACTGAAGCTTTCTTT
>.|.|TRBV9|TRBJ1-5
CASSVDLGQPQHF
TGTGCCAGCAGCGTAGATCTGGGCCAGCCCCAGCATTTT
>.|TRBD1|TRBV12-3/TRBV12-4|TRBJ1-2
CASRTGGSGYTF
TGTGCCAGCAGGACAGGGGGCTCCGGCTACACCTTC
>.|TRBD1|TRBV11-3|TRBJ2-5
CASSWGTEETQYF
TGTGCCAGCAGCTGGGGGACAGAGGAGACCCAGTACTTC
>.|TRBD1|TRBV30|TRBJ1-1
CAWSGQGNTEAFF
TGTGCCTGGAGCGGACAGGGGAACACTGAAGCTTTCTTT
>.|.|TRBV30|TRBJ2-4
CAWSAPALQGFDIQYF
TGTGCCTGGAGTGCTCCCGCCCTACAGGGTTTTGACATTCAGTACTTC
>few|TRBD1|TRBV5-1|TRBJ2-7
CASSFQGDEQYF
TGCGCCAGCAGCTTCCAGGGGGACGAGCAGTACTTC
>.|TRBD1|TRBV10-1|TRBJ2-1
CASRKGQGSYNEQFF
TGCGCCAGCAGGAAGGGACAGGGATCCTACAATGAGCAGTTCTTC
>.|.|TRBV18|TRBJ1-2
CASSFRVSGYYGYTF
TGTGCCAGCTCATTCCGGGTCAGTGGGTACTATGGCTACACCTTC
>.|.|TRBV19|TRBJ1-5
CASSIPRQPQHF
TGTGCCAGTAGTATCCCGAGACAGCCCCAGCATTTT
>.|TRBD2|TRBV30|TRBJ2-3
CAWKTSGGNTQYF
TGTGCCTGGAAAACTAGCGGGGGTAATACGCAGTATTTT
>.|.|TRBV28|TRBJ1-3
CASSTPGAGNTIYF
TGTGCCAGCAGCACCCCGGGGGCTGGAAACACCATATATTTT
>once|.|TRBV24-1|TRBJ1-2
CATSEPGQPRAYGYTF
TGTGCCACCAGTGAACCCGGACAGCCGCGAGCCTATGGCTACACCTTC
>.|TRBD2|TRBV29-1|TRBJ2-5
CSAGGDTQETQYF
TGCAGCGCCGGGGGGGACACTCAAGAGACCCAGTACTTC
>.|TRBD1|TRBV19|TRBJ1-4
CASSIQTGRNEKLFF
TGTGCCAGTAGTATCCAGACAGGGCGAAATGAAAAACTGTTTTTT
>.|TRBD1|TRBV2|TRBJ1-1
CASSEDGTGFGSNTEAFF
TGTGCCAGCAGTGAAGATGGGACAGGGTTCGGGTCGAACACTGAAGCTTTCTTT
>.|.|TRBV12-5|TRBJ2-1
CASGLVLPSAKHNNEQFF
TGTGCTAGTGGTTTGGTACTTCCTAGCGCTAAACACAACAATGAGCAGTTCTTC
>once|TRBD1|TRBV19|TRBJ1-6
CASSSGQGYSYNSPLHF
TGTGCCAGTAGTTCGGGACAGGGATATTCCTATAATTCACCCCTCCACTTT
>.|.|TRBV28|TRBJ2-1
CATESGAYNEQFF
TGTGCCACCGAGTCAGGGGCCTACAATGAGCAGTTCTTC
>.|.|TRBV13|TRBJ2-1
CASSSLSGEQFF
TGTGCCAGCAGCTCCCTCAGCGGGGAGCAGTTCTTC
>.|.|TRBV6-5|TRBJ1-5
CASRQGQTNQPQHF
TGTGCCAGCAGGCAAGGACAGACCAATCAGCCCCAGCATTTT
>.|.|TRBV3-1/TRBV3-2|TRBJ2-6
CASSPSGANVLTF
TGTGCCAGCAGCCCATCCGGGGCCAACGTCCTGACTTTC
>.|TRBD1|TRBV5-1|TRBJ1-4
CASSQDSSGTGRRGEKLFF
TGCGCCAGCAGCCAAGACTCTTCCGGGACAGGGAGGCGCGGTGAAAAACTGTTTTTT
>.|.|TRBV7-9|TRBJ2-1
CASSFAAAGADNEQFF
TGTGCCAGCAGCTTTGCTGCGGCGGGGGCCGACAATGAGCAGTTCTTC
>.|.|TRBV15|TRBJ1-3
CATSLSGNTIYF
TGTGCCACCAGTCTATCTGGAAACACCATATATTTT
>.|TRBD2|TRBV24-1|TRBJ2-1
CATSGTSGGVNEQFF
TGTGCCACCAGTGGGACTAGCGGGGGGGTGAATGAGCAGTTCTTC
>.|.|TRBV19|TRBJ1-2
CASSILGGVYGYTF
TGTGCCAGTAGTATACTCGGGGGAGTCTATGGCTACACCTTC
>once|TRBD2|TRBV18|TRBJ2-3
CASSPLAGVGTDTQYF
TGTGCCAGCTCACCATTAGCGGGGGTCGGCACAGATACGCAGTATTTT
>few|.|TRBV28|TRBJ1-2
CASSFAGWAGIEYGYTF
TGTGCCAGCAGTTTTGCTGGTTGGGCGGGAATAGAGTATGGCTACACCTTC
>.|TRBD1|TRBV15|TRBJ1-2
CATSRATPDRDGYTF
TGTGCCACCAGCAGAGCAACCCCGGACAGGGATGGCTACACCTTC
>once|.|TRBV6-5|TRBJ1-6
CASSFQGNGSPLHF
TGTGCCAGCAGTTTCCAGGGTAATGGCTCACCCCTCCACTTT
>.|.|TRBV6-6|TRBJ2-5
CASSQILGGRQYF
TGTGCCAGCAGCCAAATCCTGGGGGGTAGGCAGTACTTC
>.|.|TRBV6-1|TRBJ1-2
CASSEARGYGYTF
TGTGCCAGCAGTGAAGCGCGCGGCTATGGCTACACCTTC
>.|.|TRBV7-8|TRBJ2-3
CASSAGTDTQYF
TGTGCCAGCAGCGCGGGCACAGATACGCAGTATTTT
>.|.|TRBV16|TRBJ1-5
CASKEAGNSNQPQHF
TGTGCCAGCAAGGAGGCAGGCAATAGCAATCAGCCCCAGCATTTT
>.|.|TRBV11-2|TRBJ2-1
CASSPALPNEQFF
TGTGCCAGCAGCCCAGCGCTGCCCAATGAGCAGTTCTTC
>.|.|TRBV20-1|TRBJ1-1
CSASLAASEAFF
TGCAGTGCTAGTCTAGCGGCTTCTGAAGCTTTCTTT
>.|TRBD1|TRBV11-2|TRBJ2-5
CASSSPGTEQETQYF
TGTGCCAGCAGCTCCCCAGGGACAGAACAAGAGACCCAGTACTTC
>.|TRBD1|TRBV10-3|TRBJ1-3
CATGQASSGNTIYF
TGTGCCACCGGACAGGCATCCTCTGGAAACACCATATATTTT
>.|.|TRBV19|TRBJ2-7
CASSILQGSEQYF
TGTGCCAGTAGTATATTGCAGGGCAGCGAGCAGTACTTC
>.|.|TRBV5-1|TRBJ2-3
CASSLALRFNTDTQYF
TGCGCCAGCAGCTTGGCGTTGAGATTCAACACAGATACGCAGTATTTT
>.|TRBD1|TRBV27|TRBJ1-4
CASRSITGGWPLNEKLFF
TGTGCCAGTAGGAGTATTACAGGGGGCTGGCCCCTTAATGAAAAACTGTTTTTT
>.|.|TRBV5-4|TRBJ2-6
CASSFARVSGANVLTF
TGTGCCAGCAGCTTCGCCCGCGTCTCTGGGGCCAACGTCCTGACTTTC
>.|.|TRBV6-6|TRBJ2-2
CASSFGVAGTGELFF
TGTGCCAGCAGCTTCGGGGTTGCGGGCACCGGGGAGCTGTTTTTT
>.|.|TRBV28|TRBJ1-4
CASSFRINSPVEKLFF
TGTGCCAGCAGTTTTCGTATCAATAGTCCGGTTGAAAAACTGTTTTTT
>once|.|TRBV4-1|TRBJ2-1
CASSQQANNEQFF
TGCGCCAGCAGCCAACAGGCGAACAATGAGCAGTTCTTC
>.|TRBD1|TRBV7-9|TRBJ1-6
CASSVRDRGSSPLHF
TGTGCCAGCAGCGTCCGGGACAGGGGGAGTTCACCCCTCCACTTT
>.|.|TRBV9|TRBJ2-5
CASSPRGGWEETQYF
TGTGCCAGCAGCCCCCGGGGAGGATGGGAAGAGACCCAGTACTTC
>.|.|TRBV6-6|TRBJ1-3
CASSVLSGNTIYF
TGTGCCAGCTCGGTTCTCTCTGGAAACACCATATATTTT
>.|.|TRBV15|TRBJ1-2
CATSNNRALNYGYTF
TGTGCCACCAGCAACAACAGGGCTCTTAACTATGGCTACACCTTC
>.|.|TRBV6-2/TRBV6-3|TRBJ1-1
CASSYSGDSSEAFF
TGTGCCAGCAGTTACTCGGGGGACTCCTCTGAAGCTTTCTTT
>.|.|TRBV25-1|TRBJ2-1
CASSESEFYNEQFF
TGTGCCAGCAGTGAAAGTGAGTTCTACAATGAGCAGTTCTTC
>.|TRBD1|TRBV19|TRBJ2-2
CASSTSRPSQGRTGELFF
TGTGCCAGTAGTACTTCCCGCCCTTCACAGGGGCGGACCGGGGAGCTGTTTTTT